This T cell receptor (beta chain) was recorded in a study of T-cell memory formation after mild COVID-19. In the study overall: TCR clusters largely stayed donor specific. Study conclusions and caveats: Of the contracting clones, CD4+ ones lay mainly in CM and EM, and CD8+ ones in EMRA. Clones contracting over day 15 to 85 were CD4/CD8 balanced, with later expanders leaning CD4+.

Germline CDR1 SGHNT, CDR2 YYREEE (reference sequence). Deletions cut 4 bases from V and 1 base from J, with 20 bases between. This CDR3 has 17 residues. Points on this clonotype: Its target is unknown.

Using constant-segment primers, 5'RACE produced TCR alpha and TCR beta cDNA libraries carrying sample barcodes and UMIs. TCRdb itself ran the 5' RACE reads through MiXCR, one entry per CDR3 protein. Of approximately 580,000 distinct CDR3 sequences in the sample, around 21% were seen once. The sample comprised PBMCs or a T cell subset sorted from them (not recorded which). The sequence came from an adult woman who had mild COVID-19 (a few samples of this study predate the infection). Cell type and time point are not known. V gene TRBV5-4 combines with J gene TRBJ2-5; possibly TRBD2 for D (6 bases). CDR3 protein: CASSPPGRGSGQETQYF. The CDR3 coding sequence is TGTGCCAGCAGCCCCCCCGGACGGGGGAGCGGCCAAGAGACCCAGTACTTC.